This TCR beta chain appears in the sequencing data of a study of blood T cell repertoires in COVID-19. Recovery among Cohort 3 donors was established by two negative PCRs, clearance, or symptom resolution. Only in-frame clones appear in the TCRdb table, and some are missing; sequencing was by immunoSEQ multiplex PCR. Of around 180,000 clones listed, roughly 88% are singletons. This clone came up once. The origin of this receptor is a woman aged 25 to 45 who had recovered from COVID-19. Sequencing was done on a sample of PBMCs or T cells enriched from blood (not recorded which).

DNA for the CDR3: TGTGCCAGCAGCCAATACCCTACCGGGACTAGCGGGAGGGCCTCCACAGATACGCAGTATTTT. Translating gives CASSQYPTGTSGRASTDTQYF. V is TRBV14 and J is TRBJ2-3; 16 bases are a match to TRBD2. CDR1 SGHDN and CDR2 FVKESK come from the germline V gene. With V trimmed by 2 bases and J by 2 bases, 13 bases remained unmatched. The CDR3 spans 21 residues.